This TCR beta chain was retrieved from a study of T cell responses to AZD1222 COVID-19 vaccine. Study overall: Second-dose intervals near 4 or 12 weeks were combined.

Note on this clone: Its target is not known.

Trimming left V 5 bases short and J 6 bases short, with 16 bases between. The CDR3 is 14 amino acids. Germline values: CDR1 LGHNT, CDR2 FRNRAP. Sequencing was performed with immunoSEQ multiplex PCR; in TCRdb, only in-frame clones are kept and a portion is missing. The table lists roughly 79,000 clones, around 73% of them singletons, with roughly 20% in the top ten. General study points: Targeting of unmutated variant regions was reportedly seen in nearly half of spike-specific TCRs. Once two AZD1222 doses were given, Spike-specific TCR breadth and depth went up.

The sequence derives from an adult in good health. The sample here was peripheral blood, taken on day 0 of AZD1222 vaccination. The chain links TRBV12-5 to TRBJ1-2, with a possible D match to TRBD1 (6 bases). The CDR3 is CASGTGALLDGYTF. Written as DNA, the CDR3 is TGTGCTAGTGGTACGGGGGCCCTACTCGATGGCTACACCTTC.